This T cell receptor (beta chain) was captured by sequencing in a study of cytomegalovirus exposure and HLA in healthy donors. With 2 bases clipped from V and 8 bases from J, the junction kept 10 bases outside the gene matches. This CDR3 has 15 residues. Germline lookup yields CDR1 SQVTM and CDR2 ANQGSEA. Despite likely unrecorded immune exposures, the donors were nominally healthy at the time of sampling. Overall study results and limits: It was reported in a later analysis that an Asian-associated ancestry cluster showed fewer N-insertions than the approximately 670-donor mean. Among the sequence variants, a highly shared cluster was likely an artifact of sequencing.

PCR primers comprised 60 Vbeta and 13 Jbeta primers. Measured with immunoSEQ multiplex PCR; TCRdb has only the in-frame clones, and not every one. This repertoire shows fewer than 250,000 clones, about 75% found once; its top ten account for under 2%. Note on this clone: Antigen specificity is unknown.

The receptor's source is a woman aged 25 to 39 in good health and CMV-seronegative. Specimen: PBMCs. This sequence joins TRBV29-1 and TRBJ2-3, with 10 bases aligning to TRBD2. CDR3 DNA sequence: TGCAGCGTTGAATGGAGCGGGACTAGCGATCGTACGCAGTATTTT. It translates to CSVEWSGTSDRTQYF.